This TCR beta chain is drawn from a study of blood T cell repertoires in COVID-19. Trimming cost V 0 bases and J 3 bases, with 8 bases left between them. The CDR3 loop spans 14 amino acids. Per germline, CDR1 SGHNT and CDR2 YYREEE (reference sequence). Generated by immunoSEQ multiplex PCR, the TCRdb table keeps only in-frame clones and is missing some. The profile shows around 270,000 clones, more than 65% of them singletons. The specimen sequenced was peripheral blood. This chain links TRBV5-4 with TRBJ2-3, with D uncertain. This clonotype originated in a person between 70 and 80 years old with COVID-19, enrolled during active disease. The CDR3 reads CASSLGARTDTQYF. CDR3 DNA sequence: TGTGCCAGCAGCTTGGGTGCCCGGACAGATACGCAGTATTTT.